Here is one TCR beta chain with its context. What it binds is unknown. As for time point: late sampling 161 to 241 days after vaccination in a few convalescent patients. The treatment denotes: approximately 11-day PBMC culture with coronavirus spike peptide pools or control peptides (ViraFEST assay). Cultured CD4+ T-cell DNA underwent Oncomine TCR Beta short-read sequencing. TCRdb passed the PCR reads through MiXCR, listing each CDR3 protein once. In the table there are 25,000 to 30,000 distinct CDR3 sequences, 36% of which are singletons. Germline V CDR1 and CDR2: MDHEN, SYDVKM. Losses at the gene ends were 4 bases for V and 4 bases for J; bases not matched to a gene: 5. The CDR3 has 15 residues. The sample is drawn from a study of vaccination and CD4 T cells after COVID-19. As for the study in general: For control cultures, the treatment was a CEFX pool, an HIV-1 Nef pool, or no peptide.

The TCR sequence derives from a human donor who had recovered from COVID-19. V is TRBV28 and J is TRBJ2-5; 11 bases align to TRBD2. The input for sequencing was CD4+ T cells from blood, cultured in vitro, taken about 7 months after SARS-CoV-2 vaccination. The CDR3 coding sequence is TGTGCCAGCAGTTCGGCCGGACTAGCGGGAGAGACCCAGTACTTC. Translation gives CASSSAGLAGETQYF.